This T cell receptor (beta chain) is drawn from a study of T cell responses to AZD1222 COVID-19 vaccine. General study results and limits: A reported finding is that nearly half of spike-specific TCRs target unmutated variant regions.

The ends lost 2 bases at V and 2 bases at J; junction bases unmatched: 8. The germline V gene has CDR1 SGHRS and CDR2 YFSETQ. The CDR3 has 17 residues. As to this clone: Its antigen is as yet unknown.

The assay was immunoSEQ multiplex PCR, and TCRdb's table has in-frame clones only and misses some. Among some 120,000 clones listed, 88% were seen once. This sample comprised peripheral blood, obtained on day 0 of MenACWY control vaccination. The V and J genes are TRBV5-1 and TRBJ2-3; 10 positions agree with TRBD2. The sequence derives from an adult in good health. The CDR3 DNA sequence: TGCGCCAGCAGCTTTTCACCTAGCGGGAGTGCCACAGATACGCAGTATTTT. Protein: CASSFSPSGSATDTQYF. Full variable domain (remainder filled in from reference TRBV5-1 and TRBJ2-3): KAGVTQTPRYLIKTRGQQVTLSCSPISGHRSVSWYQQTPGQGLQFLFEYFSETQRNKGNFPGRFSGRQFSNSRSEMNVSTLELGDSALYLCASSFSPSGSATDTQYFGPGTRLTVL.